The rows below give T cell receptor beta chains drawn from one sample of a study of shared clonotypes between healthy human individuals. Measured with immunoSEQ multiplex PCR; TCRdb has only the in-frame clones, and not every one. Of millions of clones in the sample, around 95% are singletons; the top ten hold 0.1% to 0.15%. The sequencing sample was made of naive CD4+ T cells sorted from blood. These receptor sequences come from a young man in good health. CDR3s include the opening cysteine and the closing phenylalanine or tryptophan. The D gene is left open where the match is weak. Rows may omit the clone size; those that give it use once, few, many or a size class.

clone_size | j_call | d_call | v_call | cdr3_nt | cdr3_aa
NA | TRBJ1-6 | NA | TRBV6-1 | TGTGCCAGCAGTGAAGGGCTTAAGGGGGACACCCTCCACTTT | CASSEGLKGDTLHF
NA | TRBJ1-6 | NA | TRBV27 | TGTGCCAGCAGTTTAGCGTCTGGCCCACCCCTCCACTTT | CASSLASGPPLHF
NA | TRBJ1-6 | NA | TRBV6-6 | TGTGCCAGCGGGGGAGACGGCGCCTCCCTCCACTTT | CASGGDGASLHF
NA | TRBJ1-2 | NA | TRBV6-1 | TGTGCCAGCAGTGAAGGCGGACAGCCTTATGGCTACACCTTC | CASSEGGQPYGYTF
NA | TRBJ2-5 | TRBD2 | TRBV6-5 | TGTGCCAGCAGTTACTGGTCCGGGGGGAAAGAGACCCAGTACTTC | CASSYWSGGKETQYF
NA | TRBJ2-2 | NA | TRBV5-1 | TGCGCCAGCAGCCCGACAGGATGGAACACCGGGGAGCTGTTTTTT | CASSPTGWNTGELFF
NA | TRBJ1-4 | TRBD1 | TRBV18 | TGTGCCAGCTCACCGACACCGGGACAGCTGAATGAAAAACTGTTTTTT | CASSPTPGQLNEKLFF
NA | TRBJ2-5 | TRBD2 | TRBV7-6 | TGTGCCAGCAGCTTATCCGGGAGGTTTACAGAGACCCAGTACTTC | CASSLSGRFTETQYF
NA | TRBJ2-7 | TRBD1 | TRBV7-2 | TGTGCCAGCAGCCGGGACAGGGGTGAACGTTACGAGCAGTACTTC | CASSRDRGERYEQYF
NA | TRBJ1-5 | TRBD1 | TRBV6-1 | TGTGCCAACGGACAGGGGGTCAATCAGCCCCAGCATTTT | CANGQGVNQPQHF
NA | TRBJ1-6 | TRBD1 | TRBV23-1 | TGCGCCAGCAGTCAAAAACACGCAGGGGGAGGGAATTCACCCCTCCACTTT | CASSQKHAGGGNSPLHF
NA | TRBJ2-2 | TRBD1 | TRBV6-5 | TGTGCCAGCAGGACTGGGACAGGGGTTACCGGGGAGCTGTTTTTT | CASRTGTGVTGELFF
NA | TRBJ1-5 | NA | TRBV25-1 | TGTGCCAGCAGCCAGGAAAATCAGCCCCAGCATTTT | CASSQENQPQHF
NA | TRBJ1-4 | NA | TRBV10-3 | TGTGCCATCAGTGGGGGTGAAAAACTGTTTTTT | CAISGGEKLFF
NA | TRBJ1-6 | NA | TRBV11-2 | TGTGCCAGCAGCCCGAGGACGCCGGGGAATAATTCACCCCTCCACTTT | CASSPRTPGNNSPLHF
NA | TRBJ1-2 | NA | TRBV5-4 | TGTGCCAGCAGCTTAGCAGGGGCCACCGCATTTAACTATGGCTACACCTTC | CASSLAGATAFNYGYTF
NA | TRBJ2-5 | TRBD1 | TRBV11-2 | TGTGCCAGCAGCTTGGGACAGGGTGGAGAGACCCAGTACTTC | CASSLGQGGETQYF
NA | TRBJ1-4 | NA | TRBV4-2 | TGTGCCAGCAGCCAACTCTACAGGGACATTAATGAAAAACTGTTTTTT | CASSQLYRDINEKLFF
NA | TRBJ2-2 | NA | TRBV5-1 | TGCGCCAGCAGCTTGGGATCCGCGAACACCGGGGAGCTGTTTTTT | CASSLGSANTGELFF
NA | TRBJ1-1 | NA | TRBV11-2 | TGTGCCAGCAGCCCACCTAAGGGGGGGAACACTGAAGCTTTCTTT | CASSPPKGGNTEAFF
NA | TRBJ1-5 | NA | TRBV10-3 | TGTGCCATCAGTGAGTCGCTAGGGGGAGAACAGCCCCAGCATTTT | CAISESLGGEQPQHF
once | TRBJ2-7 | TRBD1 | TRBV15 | TGTGCCACCAGCAGAGATTTGCCGGGGACAGGGCGCACCTACGAGCAGTACTTC | CATSRDLPGTGRTYEQYF
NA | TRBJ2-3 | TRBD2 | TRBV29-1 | TGCAGCGGCGGCGGGAGGGTCACAGATACGCAGTATTTT | CSGGGRVTDTQYF
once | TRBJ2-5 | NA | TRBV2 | TGTGCCAGCAGCAGGGGTGTGGAGACCCAGTACTTC | CASSRGVETQYF
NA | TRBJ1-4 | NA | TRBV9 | TGTGCCAGCAGCGTAGCTACGGGGTCAGTATTACAAGAAAAACTGTTTTTT | CASSVATGSVLQEKLFF
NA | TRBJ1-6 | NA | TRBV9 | TGTGCCAGCAGCGTAGACCCACTTGGGAATTCACCCCTCCACTTT | CASSVDPLGNSPLHF
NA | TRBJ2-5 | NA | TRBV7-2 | TGTGCCAGCAGTCTCGACAGGCAGACCCAGTACTTC | CASSLDRQTQYF
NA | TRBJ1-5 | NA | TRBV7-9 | TGTGCCAGCAGCTTAGCGGACACGTTCTTAGGCAATCAGCCCCAGCATTTT | CASSLADTFLGNQPQHF
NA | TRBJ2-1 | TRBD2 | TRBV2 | TGTGCCAGCTCCCCGCGTCTAGCGGTATCGCAGTTCTTC | CASSPRLAVSQFF
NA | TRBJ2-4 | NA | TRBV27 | TGTGCCAGCAGCCCAGTCAAGGTAGCCAAAAACATTCAGTACTTC | CASSPVKVAKNIQYF
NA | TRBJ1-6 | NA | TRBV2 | TGTGCCAGCAGTGATGGGGCGCTAAATTCACCCCTCCACTTT | CASSDGALNSPLHF
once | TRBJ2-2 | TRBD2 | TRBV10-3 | TGTGCCATCACAGACGGGAGGTACACCGGGGAGCTGTTTTTT | CAITDGRYTGELFF
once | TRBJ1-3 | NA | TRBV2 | TGTGCCAGCTCCTCCGGGGGAAACACCATATATTTT | CASSSGGNTIYF
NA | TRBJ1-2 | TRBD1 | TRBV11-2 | TGTGCCAGCAGCTTACAGACAGGGGCCCCGGGAGACTATGGCTACACCTTC | CASSLQTGAPGDYGYTF
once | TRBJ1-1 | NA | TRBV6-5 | TGTGCCAGCAGTACGTCTACCGGGTGGAACACTGAAGCTTTCTTT | CASSTSTGWNTEAFF
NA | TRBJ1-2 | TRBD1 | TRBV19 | TGTGCCAGTAGTCCCGGGACAGCAACTAACTATGGCTACACCTTC | CASSPGTATNYGYTF
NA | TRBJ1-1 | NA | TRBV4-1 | TGCGCCAGCAGCCAAGATGTGGGGGGCACTGAAGCTTTCTTT | CASSQDVGGTEAFF
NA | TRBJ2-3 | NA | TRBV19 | TGTGCCAGTAGTAACGGGCGAAGCACAGATACGCAGTATTTT | CASSNGRSTDTQYF
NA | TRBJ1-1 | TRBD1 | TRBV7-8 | TGTGCCAGCAGCTTGGGGGGGACAGGGAACACTGAAGCTTTCTTT | CASSLGGTGNTEAFF
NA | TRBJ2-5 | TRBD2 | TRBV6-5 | TGTGCCAGCAGTTACGGGACTAGCGGGATGCAGACCCAGTACTTC | CASSYGTSGMQTQYF
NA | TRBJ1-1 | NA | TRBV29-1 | TGCAGCGTCCGAACCCTAGGGGGACGGGAGAACACTGAAGCTTTCTTT | CSVRTLGGRENTEAFF
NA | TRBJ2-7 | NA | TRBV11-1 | TGTGCCAGCAGTTCCCTCTACGAGCAGTACTTC | CASSSLYEQYF
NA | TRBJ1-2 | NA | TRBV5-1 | TGCGCCAGCAGCTTGGTAGGAGGTGGCTACACCTTC | CASSLVGGGYTF
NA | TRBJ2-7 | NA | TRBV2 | TGTGCCAGCCGGGACTTGGCCTACGAGCAGTACTTC | CASRDLAYEQYF
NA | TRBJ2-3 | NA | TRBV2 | TGTGCCATTTGGGTAGCGTATAGCACAGATACGCAGTATTTT | CAIWVAYSTDTQYF
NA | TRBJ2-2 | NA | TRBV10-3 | TGTGCCACCTCGGGAGCCACCGGGGAGCTGTTTTTT | CATSGATGELFF
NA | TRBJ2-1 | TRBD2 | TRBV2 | TGTGCCAGCAGTGAAGTTCGGGCGGGGGTGTGGTTCTTC | CASSEVRAGVWFF
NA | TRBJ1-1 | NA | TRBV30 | TGTGCCTGGAGTACTCTCAGGGGGAACACTGAAGCTTTCTTT | CAWSTLRGNTEAFF
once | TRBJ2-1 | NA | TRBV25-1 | TGTGCCAGCTTCGGGGGCAGGGGGAACTACAATGAGCAGTTCTTC | CASFGGRGNYNEQFF
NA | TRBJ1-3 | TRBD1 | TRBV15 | TGTGCCACCAGCAACCAAGGGGGCGGTGGAAACACCATATATTTT | CATSNQGGGGNTIYF